These 8 T cell receptor beta chains were all obtained from the same sample, sequenced in a study of blood T cell repertoires in COVID-19. Clones were read by immunoSEQ multiplex PCR, and TCRdb kept only the in-frame ones, dropping some. The sample consists of under 200,000 clones, roughly 80% of them appearing once. The sample taken for sequencing was PBMCs or T cells enriched from blood (not recorded which). The origin of the receptors is a woman in her 50s who had recovered from COVID-19.

Note on this clone: A junction end diverges from the germline sequence, so it may reflect a read error. The chain recombines TRBV30 with TRBJ1-6; 11 bases agree with TRBD1. The CDR3 sequence is 12 residues long. Germline CDR1 is GTSNPN and CDR2 is SVGIG (reference sequence). The CDR3 DNA reads as TGTGCTTGGACAGGGGGCAATTCACCCCTCCACTTT. Translated: CAWTGGNSPLHF.

In its sample, this clone was seen a few times. The V gene is TRBV30, the J gene TRBJ1-2; D gene uncertain. The CDR3 length is 14 residues. In germline, CDR1 is GTSNPN, CDR2 SVGIG (reference sequence). With 2 bases removed from V and 6 bases from J, the gap between germline ends came to 16 bases. CDR3 bases: TGTGCCTGGAGTAGAGGGAGCCTACTGGATGGCTACACCTTC. This translates into CAWSRGSLLDGYTF.

This chain uses TRBV19 with TRBJ2-7; TRBD1 is a possible D gene (5 bases). V dropped 4 bases and J dropped 3 bases, with 7 bases sitting between them. CDR1 LNHDA and CDR2 SQIVND come from the germline V gene (reference sequence). This CDR3 is 12 amino acids long. Written as DNA, the CDR3 is TGTGCCAGTAGTAGCAGGGTCTACGAGCAGTACGTC. Protein: CASSSRVYEQYV.

The gene calls are TRBV4-2 and TRBJ2-5; D perhaps matches TRBD1 (6 bases). Germline V gene lookup returns CDR1 LGHNA and CDR2 YNFKEQ. Trimming removed 3 bases from V and 1 base from J, with 9 bases in between. The CDR3 length is 14 residues. CDR3 in DNA: TGTGCCAGCAGCCACGGACAGACCCAAGAGACCCAGTACTTC. This encodes CASSHGQTQETQYF.

The chain employs TRBV28 and TRBJ2-6; D gene ambiguous. Germline assignment: CDR1 MDHEN and CDR2 SYDVKM. Trimming removed 5 bases from V and 4 bases from J, with 6 bases in between. The length of the CDR3 is 13 residues. The CDR3 here is CASSTPGANVLTF. As DNA, the CDR3 is TGTGCCAGCAGTACTCCGGGGGCCAACGTCCTGACTTTC.

V gene TRBV28 combines with J gene TRBJ1-2; a possible D gene is TRBD1 (6 bases). In germline, CDR1 is MDHEN, CDR2 SYDVKM. The length of the CDR3 is 13 residues. V gave up 5 bases and J gave up 3 bases, with 10 bases separating them. CDR3 residues: CASSGTLHYGYTF. As DNA, the CDR3 is TGTGCCAGCAGTGGGACACTACACTATGGCTACACCTTC.

There are a few counts of this clone. The chain has TRBV12-3 or TRBV12-4 and TRBJ1-3; no firm D call. Trimming removed 5 bases from V and 7 bases from J, with 6 bases in between. CDR3 length: 11 residues. The DNA of the CDR3 is TGTGCCAGCAGTCCGAGGAACACCATATATTTT. Residues: CASSPRNTIYF.

This sequence joins TRBV19 and TRBJ1-5; 12 bases fit TRBD1. Trimming at V came to 6 bases and at J to 3 bases, leaving 3 bases not matched to a gene. The CDR3 length is 15 residues. Looked up from germline, CDR1 is LNHDA and CDR2 is SQIVND (reference sequence). CDR3 sequence: CASSGTGGLNQPQHF. The CDR3 bases are TGTGCCAGTAGCGGGACAGGGGGCCTCAATCAGCCCCAGCATTTT. The complete variable domain, with remaining parts taken from reference TRBV19 and TRBJ1-5, reads DGGITQSPKYLFRKEGQNVTLSCEQNLNHDAMYWYRQDPGQGLRLIYYSQIVNDFQKGDIAEGYSVSREKKESFPLTVTSAQKNPTAFYLCASSGTGGLNQPQHFGDGTRLSIL.